This TCR beta chain comes out of a study of cytomegalovirus exposure and HLA in healthy donors. The CDR3 has 15 residues. Germline V CDR1 and CDR2: MNHEY, SMNVEV (reference sequence). V lost 1 base and J lost 4, with 11 bases in between. Study-wide points: Most TCR sequences were uncommon, yet certain public TCRs appeared in many donors.

Assay used: immunoSEQ multiplex PCR; TCRdb lists only in-frame clones, some missing. The table lists some 100,000 clones, about nine tenths of them singletons. Notes on this clone: Its antigen is as yet unknown.

The sequence derives from a man between 18 and 29 years old in good health and CMV-seronegative. The chain carries TRBV27 and TRBJ1-5, with D tentatively TRBD1 (5 bases). Sample: PBMCs. The CDR3, as DNA: TGTGCCAGCAGTTTATTATCGGGGGGGAATCAGCCCCAGCATTTT. Translation gives CASSLLSGGNQPQHF.